The 13 T cell receptor beta chains below were found in one sample sequenced in a study of T cells in Graves' hyperthyroidism and ophthalmopathy. TCR beta CDR3 regions were amplified from RNA. The primer set for the first-round RT-PCR of the TCR CDR3 was HTBI. TCRdb re-called the multiplex PCR reads through MiXCR, storing one row per CDR3 protein. The sample lists 530,000 or so distinct CDR3 sequences, around 46% occurring once. Sequencing was performed on peripheral blood or thyroid tissue (not recorded which). The source is a woman between 18 and 29 years old with Graves' hyperthyroidism.

V usage is TRBV10-3 and J usage is TRBJ2-7; a weak D match, TRBD2 (6 bases). This CDR3 has 15 amino acids. The germline V and J ends were trimmed by 2 bases and 7 bases, with 18 bases remaining between them. Germline-derived CDR1 and CDR2 are ENHRY and SYGVKD. The CDR3 spells CAISEASRGYNEQYF. Here the CDR3 DNA reads TGTGCCATCAGTGAGGCTAGTCGGGGGTACAATGAGCAGTACTTC.

The genes are TRBV7-9 and TRBJ1-3; D call uncertain. This CDR3 is built from 18 residues. The V end lost 5 bases, the J end lost 2 bases, and 22 bases lay between the germline ends. From germline, CDR1 is SEHNR and CDR2 FQNEAQ (reference sequence). CDR3 nucleotides: TGTGCCAGCAGCATCACTAGCGGGCCCAACAGTGCTGGAAACACCATATATTTT. Protein product: CASSITSGPNSAGNTIYF.

This chain joins TRBV29-1 and TRBJ1-5; 10 nucleotides line up with TRBD2. The J call is in doubt because the DNA end fits TRBJ2-3 better. The length of the CDR3 is 14 residues. Germline values: CDR1 SQVTM, CDR2 ANQGSEA. This CDR3 is CSVEVSSGRGTQYF. In DNA form, the CDR3 reads TGCAGCGTTGAAGTTTCTAGCGGGAGAGGTACGCAGTATTTT.

Many counts were recorded for this clonotype. V and J are TRBV10-1 and TRBJ2-5, with 14 nucleotides matching TRBD2. Germline CDR1 and CDR2: WNHNN and SYGVQD (reference sequence). The ends lost 4 bases at V and 3 bases at J; junction bases unmatched: 1. The CDR3 covers 15 residues. CDR3 in DNA: TGCGCCAGCAGTGGGGGACTAGCGGGAGAAGAGACCCAGTACTTC. Translating gives CASSGGLAGEETQYF.

This clonotype has at least ten counts. The V gene is TRBV6-2 or TRBV6-3, the J gene TRBJ1-1; D unresolved. This CDR3 has 13 residues. V lost 5 bases and J lost 4, with 11 bases in between. Germline V CDR1 and CDR2: MNHEY, SVGEGT. CDR3 sequence: CASSRSEATEAFF. The CDR3 DNA reads as TGTGCCAGCAGTCGGTCAGAGGCCACTGAAGCTTTCTTT.

This clonotype was counted many times. The rearrangement uses TRBV2 and TRBJ1-6; D is unresolved. The CDR3 spans 12 residues. Looked up from germline, CDR1 is SNHLY and CDR2 is FYNNEI. The germline V and J ends were trimmed by 6 bases and 8 bases, with 8 bases remaining between them. CDR3 bases: TGTGCCAGCAGCTCGACATATTCACCCCTCCACTTT. Translating gives CASSSTYSPLHF. The entire variable domain, with the rest obtained from reference TRBV2 and TRBJ1-6, is as follows: EPEVTQTPSHQVTQMGQEVILRCVPISNHLYFYWYRQILGQKVEFLVSFYNNEISEKSEIFDDQFSVERPDGSNFTLKIRSTKLEDSAMYFCASSSTYSPLHFGNGTRLTVT.

This clonotype was counted ten times or more. The genes are TRBV9 and TRBJ2-7; TRBD1 matches 8 bases. CDR3 length: 14 residues. V shed 0 bases, J shed 4 bases, and the junction held 3 bases outside the gene matches. Germline CDR1 reads SGDLS; CDR2 reads YYNGEE. DNA for the CDR3: TGTGCCAGCAGCGTAGGGACAGGGATTTACGAGCAGTACTTC. Encoded protein: CASSVGTGIYEQYF.

This clonotype turned up a few times. This chain joins TRBV18 and TRBJ2-7; 7 bases are a match to TRBD2. After removal of 2 bases from V and 8 bases from J, the junction contained 12 bases not matched to a gene. Germline V lookup: CDR1 KGHSH, CDR2 LQKENI. This CDR3 spans 15 amino acids. CDR3 in DNA: TGTGCCAGCTCACCAGGCGGGAGCCTGGGGTTGAAGCAGTACTTC. Residues: CASSPGGSLGLKQYF.

The rearrangement joins TRBV2 to TRBJ1-5, with unresolved D. CDR3 length: 13 residues. V was shortened by 2 bases and J by 5 bases, with 7 bases between the two germline ends. CDR1 and CDR2 from the germline V gene are SNHLY and FYNNEI. The CDR3 bases are TGTGCCAGCAGTGAACCCAGCCATCAGCCCCAGCATTTT. Amino acids: CASSEPSHQPQHF.

This clonotype was counted only a few times. The rearrangement links TRBV20-1 to TRBJ2-1; the D gene is possibly TRBD2 (5 bases). The CDR3 covers 12 residues. V was shortened by 3 bases and J by 5 bases, with 8 bases between the two germline ends. CDR1 and CDR2 from the germline V gene are DFQATT and SNEGSKA (reference sequence). The CDR3 protein is CSASTGDNEQFF. The DNA of the CDR3 is TGCAGTGCTAGTACCGGGGACAATGAGCAGTTCTTC.

The chain has TRBV20-1 and TRBJ2-7; weak D call: TRBD1 (5 bases). The end of the DNA fits TRBJ2-4 better, so the J call may be wrong. Germline V gives CDR1 DFQATT, CDR2 SNEGSKA (reference sequence). The CDR3 runs 11 residues. The DNA of the CDR3 is TGCAGTGCCTTGGGGCTTAACATTCAGTACTTC. This encodes CSALGLNIQYF.

The CDR3 sequence: CSAGQGGDGYTF. In DNA form, the CDR3 reads TGCAGCGCAGGACAGGGAGGGGACGGCTACACCTTC. This chain links TRBV29-1 with TRBJ1-2, with 8 bases fitting TRBD1. Trimming took 7 bases from V and 8 from J; bases not matched to a gene: 9. This CDR3 has 12 residues. Germline loops: CDR1 SQVTM, CDR2 ANQGSEA.

The chain couples TRBV20-1 to TRBJ2-7; TRBD2 matches at 7 bases. V shed 7 bases and J 6 bases; nucleotides not matched to a gene: 12. The CDR3 runs to 13 residues. Germline lookup yields CDR1 DFQATT and CDR2 SNEGSKA (reference sequence). Here the CDR3 DNA reads TGCAGTGTACCCTGGCGGGAGCAGGGCGAGCAGTACTTC. Residues: CSVPWREQGEQYF.